This T cell receptor (beta chain) came from a study of CXCR3-negative and CXCR3-positive naive CD8 T cells. The study, taken as a whole, reports: Comparably high diversity marked both naive subsets, whereas memory CD8+ cells had much lower diversity.

A word on this clonotype: Its specificity is not known.

5' RACE with UMI labels generated the TRB cDNA libraries. TCRdb re-called the 5' RACE reads; every CDR3 protein appears as one record, without DNA. In all, the sample yields 130,000 or so distinct CDR3 sequences. Sorting yielded triplicates of around 300,000 cells for each CD8+ T cell subset. Material: naive CXCR3- CD8+ T cells from blood. This sample's subset: CD45RO-CCR7+CD27+CD95- naive CD8+ T cells lacking CXCR3 (TNR3-). This sequence was found in a human donor in good health. Some clones in this sample may be carry-over from other donors' samples.

The CDR3 loop reads CASSGPRGSKNIQYF. The rearrangement joins TRBV11-2 to TRBJ2-4; the TRBD1 assignment by TCRdb is unverifiable without DNA. CDR1 SGHAT and CDR2 FQNNGV come from the germline V gene. This CDR3 region has 15 residues.